Presented here are 6 T cell receptor beta chains from one specimen sequenced in a study of patients and donors after allogeneic stem cell transplantation. TCRdb re-derived calls from the RT-PCR reads in MiXCR, one entry per CDR3 protein. The profile shows 900,000 to 1,000,000 distinct CDR3 sequences, about a sixth of them singletons. The sequenced sample consisted of blood, either unsorted or a sorted T cell fraction (not recorded which). The receptor source for this set is a human donor who was either an allogeneic HSCT recipient or a stem cell or donor lymphocyte infusion donor (not recorded which). It is not recorded whose cells these are; they may come from a transplant donor.

This clonotype was picked up a small number of times. The rearrangement links TRBV25-1 to TRBJ2-3; 9 bases are a match to TRBD2. Germline assignment: CDR1 MGHDK and CDR2 SYGVNS. The V and J ends lost 3 bases and 1 base, in that order; junction bases with no gene match: 11. The CDR3 is 18 amino acids. CDR3 in amino acids: CASSDPIGAGGRTDTQYF. The CDR3 nucleotides are TGTGCCAGCAGTGACCCCATCGGAGCGGGAGGACGCACAGATACGCAGTATTTT.

As DNA, the CDR3 is TGTGCCAGCAGCTTAGATTCCCAGGGGGTCGGGGGAGAGCAGTACTTC. Residues: CASSLDSQGVGGEQYF. J is TRBJ2-7 and V is TRBV11-2; D perhaps matches TRBD1 (7 bases). Trimming took off 0 bases at V and 7 bases at J, with 19 bases between the two ends. Germline loops: CDR1 SGHAT, CDR2 FQNNGV. This CDR3 is built from 16 residues.

This clonotype was counted between two and nine times. J is TRBJ2-5 and V is TRBV7-9, with D unresolved. The germline V gene encodes CDR1 SEHNR and CDR2 FQNEAQ (reference sequence). The CDR3 has 14 residues. Trimming left V 5 bases short and J 5 bases short, with 15 bases between. CDR3 region: CASSRLDPRETQYF. CDR3 nucleotides: TGTGCCAGCAGCCGTCTGGACCCCCGGGAGACCCAGTACTTC. Variable domain in full (rest from reference TRBV7-9 and TRBJ2-5): DTGVSQNPRHKITKRGQNVTFRCDPISEHNRLYWYRQTLGQGPEFLTYFQNEAQLEKSRLLSDRFSAERPKGSFSTLEIQRTEQGDSAMYLCASSRLDPRETQYFGPGTRLLVL.

This clonotype was seen only a few times. The CDR3 bases are TGTGCCACACTGGAGGGGGGCTCAGAGACCCAGTACTTC. Translating it yields CATLEGGSETQYF. The rearrangement uses TRBV12-3 or TRBV12-4 and TRBJ2-5; either TRBD1 or TRBD2 may supply D (6 bases each). This CDR3 has 13 residues. Trimming pared 10 bases from V and 4 bases from J, leaving 16 bases between.

The rearrangement joins TRBV13 to TRBJ1-1, with 8 bases lining up with TRBD1. Germline V CDR1 and CDR2: PRHDT, FYEKMQ (reference sequence). The length of the CDR3 is 15 residues. V was pared by 5 bases and J by 3 bases, with 8 bases of the junction left unmatched. The CDR3 DNA is TGTGCCAGCAGCAAATTACAGGGGGTTCACACTGAAGCTTTCTTT. Translated: CASSKLQGVHTEAFF.

This clonotype has only a few counts. This sequence joins TRBV3-1 and TRBJ1-5; D ambiguous. The CDR3 loop spans 14 amino acids. Trimming stripped 1 base from V and 3 bases from J, with 7 bases between. Germline loops: CDR1 LGHDT, CDR2 YNNKEL (reference sequence). The CDR3 nucleotides are TGTGCCAGCAGCCAAGGTCCAGTCAATCAGCCCCAGCATTTT. It translates to CASSQGPVNQPQHF.